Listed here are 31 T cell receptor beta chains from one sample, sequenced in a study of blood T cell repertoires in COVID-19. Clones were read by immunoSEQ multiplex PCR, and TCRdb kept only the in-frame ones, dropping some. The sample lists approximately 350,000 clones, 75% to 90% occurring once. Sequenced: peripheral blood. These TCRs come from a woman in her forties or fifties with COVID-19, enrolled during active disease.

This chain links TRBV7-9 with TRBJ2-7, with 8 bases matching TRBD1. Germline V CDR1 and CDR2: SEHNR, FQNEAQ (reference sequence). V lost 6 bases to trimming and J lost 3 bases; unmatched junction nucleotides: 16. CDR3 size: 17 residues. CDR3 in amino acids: CASSRPGSGTGLYEQYF. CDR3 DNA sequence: TGTGCCAGCAGTCGTCCAGGTTCCGGGACAGGACTCTACGAGCAGTACTTC.

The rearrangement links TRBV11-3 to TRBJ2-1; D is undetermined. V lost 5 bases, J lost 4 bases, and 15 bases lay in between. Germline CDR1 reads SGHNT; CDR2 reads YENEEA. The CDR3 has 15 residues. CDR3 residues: CASSPYENLYNEQFF. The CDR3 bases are TGTGCCAGCAGCCCATACGAGAACTTATACAATGAGCAGTTCTTC.

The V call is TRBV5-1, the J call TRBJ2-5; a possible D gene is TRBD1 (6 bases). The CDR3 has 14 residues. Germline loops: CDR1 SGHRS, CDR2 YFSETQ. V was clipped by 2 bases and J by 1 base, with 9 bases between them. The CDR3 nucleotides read TGCGCCAGCAGCTTCCAGGGGTCCCAAGAGACCCAGTACTTC. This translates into CASSFQGSQETQYF.

CDR3 DNA: TGTGCCAGCAGCGCCGCGCACCCTGGCAATGAGCAGTTCTTC. Residues: CASSAAHPGNEQFF. The chain joins TRBV5-6 to TRBJ2-1; no definite D call. V was clipped by 4 bases and J by 6 bases, with 14 bases between them. The germline V gene has CDR1 SGHDT and CDR2 YYEEEE. This CDR3 region has 14 residues.

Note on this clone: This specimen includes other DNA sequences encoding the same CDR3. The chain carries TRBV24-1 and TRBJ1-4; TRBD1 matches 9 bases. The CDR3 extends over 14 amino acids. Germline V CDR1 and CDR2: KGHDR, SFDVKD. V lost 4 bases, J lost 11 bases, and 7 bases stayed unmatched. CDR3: CATSEGTGFRKLFF. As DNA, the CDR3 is TGTGCCACCAGTGAGGGGACAGGGTTCCGGAAACTGTTTTTT.

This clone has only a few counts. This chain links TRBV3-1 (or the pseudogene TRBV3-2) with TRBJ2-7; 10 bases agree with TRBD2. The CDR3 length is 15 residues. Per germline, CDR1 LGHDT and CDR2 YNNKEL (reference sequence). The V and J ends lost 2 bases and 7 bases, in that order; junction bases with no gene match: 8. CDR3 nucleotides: TGTGCCAGCAGCCAATCCCTAGCGGGAGCGGGGGAGCAGTACTTC. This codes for CASSQSLAGAGEQYF.

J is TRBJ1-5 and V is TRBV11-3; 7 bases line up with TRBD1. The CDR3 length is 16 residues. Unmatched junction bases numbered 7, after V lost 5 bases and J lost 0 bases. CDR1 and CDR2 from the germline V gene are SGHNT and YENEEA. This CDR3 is CASSPRTGHSNQPQHF. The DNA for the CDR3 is TGTGCCAGCAGCCCACGGACAGGTCATAGCAATCAGCCCCAGCATTTT.

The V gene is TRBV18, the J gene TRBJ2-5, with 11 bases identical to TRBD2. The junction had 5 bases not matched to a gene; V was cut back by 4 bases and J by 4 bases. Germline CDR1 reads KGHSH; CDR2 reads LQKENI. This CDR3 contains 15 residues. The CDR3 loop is CASSLLAGGRETQYF. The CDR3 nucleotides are TGTGCCAGCTCACTTCTAGCGGGAGGCCGAGAGACCCAGTACTTC.

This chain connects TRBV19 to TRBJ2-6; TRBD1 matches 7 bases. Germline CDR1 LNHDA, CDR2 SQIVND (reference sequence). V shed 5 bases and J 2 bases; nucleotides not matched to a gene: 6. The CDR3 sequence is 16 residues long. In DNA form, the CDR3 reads TGTGCCAGTAGTTACCGACAGGGAACTGGGGCCAACGTCCTGACTTTC. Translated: CASSYRQGTGANVLTF. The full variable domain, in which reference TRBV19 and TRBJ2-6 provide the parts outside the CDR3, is DGGITQSPKYLFRKEGQNVTLSCEQNLNHDAMYWYRQDPGQGLRLIYYSQIVNDFQKGDIAEGYSVSREKKESFPLTVTSAQKNPTAFYLCASSYRQGTGANVLTFGAGSRLTVL.

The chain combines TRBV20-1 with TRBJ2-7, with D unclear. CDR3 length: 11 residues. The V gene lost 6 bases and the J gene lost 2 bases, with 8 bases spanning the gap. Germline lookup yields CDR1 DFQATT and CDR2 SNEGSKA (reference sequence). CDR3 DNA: TGCAGTGCCCCACGGGCCTACGAGCAGTACTTC. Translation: CSAPRAYEQYF.

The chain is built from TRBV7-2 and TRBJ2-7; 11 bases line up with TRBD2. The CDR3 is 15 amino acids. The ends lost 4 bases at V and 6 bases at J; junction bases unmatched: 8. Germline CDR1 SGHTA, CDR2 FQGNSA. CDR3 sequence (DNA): TGTGCCAGCAGCTGGGGACTAGCGGAGGGGAGCGAGCAGTACTTC. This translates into CASSWGLAEGSEQYF.

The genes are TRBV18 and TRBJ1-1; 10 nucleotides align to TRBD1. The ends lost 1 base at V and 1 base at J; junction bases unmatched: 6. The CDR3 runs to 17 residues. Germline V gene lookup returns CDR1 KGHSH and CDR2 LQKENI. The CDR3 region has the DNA TGTGCCAGCTCACCACTAGGGACAGGGGACGCGAACACTGAAGCTTTCTTT. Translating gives CASSPLGTGDANTEAFF.

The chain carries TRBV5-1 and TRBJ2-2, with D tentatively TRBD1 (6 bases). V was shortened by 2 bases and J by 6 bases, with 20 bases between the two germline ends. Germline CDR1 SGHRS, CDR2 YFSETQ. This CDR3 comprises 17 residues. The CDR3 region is CASSLEPQGSLAGELFF. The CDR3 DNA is TGCGCCAGCAGCTTAGAACCACAGGGTTCTCTGGCCGGGGAGCTGTTTTTT.

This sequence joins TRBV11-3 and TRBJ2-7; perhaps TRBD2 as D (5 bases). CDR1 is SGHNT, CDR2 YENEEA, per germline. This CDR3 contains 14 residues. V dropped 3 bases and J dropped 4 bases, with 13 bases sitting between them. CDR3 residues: CASSLVSTGYEQYF. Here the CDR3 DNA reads TGTGCCAGCAGCTTGGTCAGCACGGGGTACGAGCAGTACTTC.

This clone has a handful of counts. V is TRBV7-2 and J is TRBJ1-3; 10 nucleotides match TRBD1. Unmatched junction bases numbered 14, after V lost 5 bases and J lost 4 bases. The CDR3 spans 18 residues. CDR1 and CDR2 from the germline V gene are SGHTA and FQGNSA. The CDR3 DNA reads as TGTGCCAGCAGCCCCCTACTCCCGGGACAGGGGACCGGAAACACCATATATTTT. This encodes CASSPLLPGQGTGNTIYF.

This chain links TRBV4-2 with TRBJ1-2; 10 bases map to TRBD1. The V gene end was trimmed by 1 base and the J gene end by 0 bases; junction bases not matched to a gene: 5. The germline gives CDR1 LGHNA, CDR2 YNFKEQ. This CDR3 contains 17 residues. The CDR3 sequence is CASSQVPGTGANYGYTF. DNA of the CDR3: TGTGCCAGCAGCCAAGTTCCCGGGACAGGGGCTAACTATGGCTACACCTTC.

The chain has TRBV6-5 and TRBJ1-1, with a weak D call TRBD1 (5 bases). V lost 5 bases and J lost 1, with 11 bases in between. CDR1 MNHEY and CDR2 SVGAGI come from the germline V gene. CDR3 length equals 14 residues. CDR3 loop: CASSNLDKNTEAFF. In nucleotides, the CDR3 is TGTGCCAGCAGTAACCTGGACAAGAACACTGAAGCTTTCTTT.

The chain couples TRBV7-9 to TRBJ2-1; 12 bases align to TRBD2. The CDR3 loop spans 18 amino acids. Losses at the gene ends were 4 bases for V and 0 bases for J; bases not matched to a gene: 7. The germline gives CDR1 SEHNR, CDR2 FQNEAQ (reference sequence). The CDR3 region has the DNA TGTGCCAGCAGCTCGACTAGCGGGAGATCCTACTCCTACAATGAGCAGTTCTTC. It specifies CASSSTSGRSYSYNEQFF.

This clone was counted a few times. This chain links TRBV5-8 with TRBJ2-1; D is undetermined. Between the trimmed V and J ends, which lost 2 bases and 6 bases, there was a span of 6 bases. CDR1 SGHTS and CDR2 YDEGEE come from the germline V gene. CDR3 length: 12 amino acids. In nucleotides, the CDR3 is TGTGCCAGCAGCTTCTACGGCAATGAGCAGTTCTTC. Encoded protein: CASSFYGNEQFF.

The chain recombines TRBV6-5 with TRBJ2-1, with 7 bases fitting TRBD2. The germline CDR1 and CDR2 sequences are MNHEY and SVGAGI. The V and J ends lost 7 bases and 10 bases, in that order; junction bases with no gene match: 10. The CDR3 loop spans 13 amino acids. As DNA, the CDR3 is TGTGCCAGCAATCGCGCGGGGCGGGAGGAGCAGTTCTTC. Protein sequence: CASNRAGREEQFF.

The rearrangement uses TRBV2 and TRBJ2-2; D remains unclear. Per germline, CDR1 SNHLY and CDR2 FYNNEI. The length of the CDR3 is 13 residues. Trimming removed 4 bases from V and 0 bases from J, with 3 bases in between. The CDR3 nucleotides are TGTGCCAGCAGTGTAGCGAACACCGGGGAGCTGTTTTTT. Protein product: CASSVANTGELFF.

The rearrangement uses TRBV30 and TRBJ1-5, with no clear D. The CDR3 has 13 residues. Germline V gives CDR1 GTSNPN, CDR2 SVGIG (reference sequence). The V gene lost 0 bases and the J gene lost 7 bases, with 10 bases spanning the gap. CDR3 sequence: CAWSVAVRQPQHF. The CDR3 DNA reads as TGTGCCTGGAGTGTCGCGGTGCGGCAGCCCCAGCATTTT.

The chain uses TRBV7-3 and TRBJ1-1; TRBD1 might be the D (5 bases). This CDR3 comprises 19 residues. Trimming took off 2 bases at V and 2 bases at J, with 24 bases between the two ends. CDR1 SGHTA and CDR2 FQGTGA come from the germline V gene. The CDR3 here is CASSLDPGRGVGVNTEAFF. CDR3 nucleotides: TGTGCCAGCAGCTTAGACCCGGGGAGGGGCGTTGGGGTAAACACTGAAGCTTTCTTT.

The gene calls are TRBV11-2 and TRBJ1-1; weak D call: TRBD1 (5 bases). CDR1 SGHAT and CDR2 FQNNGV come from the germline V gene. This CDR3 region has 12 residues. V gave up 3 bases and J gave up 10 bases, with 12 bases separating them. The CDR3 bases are TGTGCCAGCAGCTTCTTGTCAGGGCGAGCTTTCTTT. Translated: CASSFLSGRAFF. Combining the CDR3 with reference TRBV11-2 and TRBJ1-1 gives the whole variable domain EAGVAQSPRYKIIEKRQSVAFWCNPISGHATLYWYQQILGQGPKLLIQFQNNGVVDDSQLPKDRFSAERLKGVDSTLKIQPAKLEDSAVYLCASSFLSGRAFFGQGTRLTVV.

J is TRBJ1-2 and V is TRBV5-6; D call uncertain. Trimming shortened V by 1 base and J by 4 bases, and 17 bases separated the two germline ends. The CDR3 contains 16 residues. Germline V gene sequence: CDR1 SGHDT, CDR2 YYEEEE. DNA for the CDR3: TGTGCCAGCAGCTTGCGGTTTTCGGGGAGCGGCTATGGCTACACCTTC. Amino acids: CASSLRFSGSGYGYTF.

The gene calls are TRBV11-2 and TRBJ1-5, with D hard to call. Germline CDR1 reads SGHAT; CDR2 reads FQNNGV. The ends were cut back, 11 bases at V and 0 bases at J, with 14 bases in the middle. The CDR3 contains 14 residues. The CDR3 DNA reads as TGTGCCTCCCCAACGAGAGATAGCAATCAGCCCCAGCATTTT. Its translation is CASPTRDSNQPQHF.

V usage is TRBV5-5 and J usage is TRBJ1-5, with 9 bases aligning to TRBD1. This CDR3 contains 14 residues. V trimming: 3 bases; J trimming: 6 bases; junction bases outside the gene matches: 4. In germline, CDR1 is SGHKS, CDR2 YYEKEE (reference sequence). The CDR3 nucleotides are TGTGCCAGCAGCTGGGGACAGGGTCGTCAGCCCCAGCATTTT. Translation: CASSWGQGRQPQHF.

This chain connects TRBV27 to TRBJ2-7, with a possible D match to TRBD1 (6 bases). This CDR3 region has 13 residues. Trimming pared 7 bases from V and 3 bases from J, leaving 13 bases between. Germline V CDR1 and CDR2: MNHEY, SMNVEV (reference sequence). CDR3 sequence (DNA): TGTGCCAGCAAACAGGGTTCTCTCTACGAGCAGTACTTC. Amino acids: CASKQGSLYEQYF.

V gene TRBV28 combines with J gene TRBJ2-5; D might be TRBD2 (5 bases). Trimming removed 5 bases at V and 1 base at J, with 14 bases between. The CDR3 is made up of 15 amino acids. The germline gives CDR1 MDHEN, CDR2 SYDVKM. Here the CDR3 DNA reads TGTGCCAGCAGTCCCATGAGCGGAGGCCAAGAGACCCAGTACTTC. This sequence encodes CASSPMSGGQETQYF. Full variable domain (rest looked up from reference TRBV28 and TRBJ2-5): DVKVTQSSRYLVKRTGEKVFLECVQDMDHENMFWYRQDPGLGLRLIYFSYDVKMKEKGDIPEGYSVSREKKERFSLILESASTNQTSMYLCASSPMSGGQETQYFGPGTRLLVL.

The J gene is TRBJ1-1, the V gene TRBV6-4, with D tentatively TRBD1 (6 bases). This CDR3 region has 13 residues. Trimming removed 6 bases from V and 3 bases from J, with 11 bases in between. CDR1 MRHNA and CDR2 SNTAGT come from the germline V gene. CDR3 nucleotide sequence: TGTGCCAGCAGCCGGGAGGGGGACACTGAAGCTTTCTTT. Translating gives CASSREGDTEAFF.

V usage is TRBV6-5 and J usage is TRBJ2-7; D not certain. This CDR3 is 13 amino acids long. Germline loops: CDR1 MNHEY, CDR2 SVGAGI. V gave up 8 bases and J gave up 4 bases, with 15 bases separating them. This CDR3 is CASLDPQIYEQYF. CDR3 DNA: TGTGCCAGCCTCGATCCACAGATATACGAGCAGTACTTC.